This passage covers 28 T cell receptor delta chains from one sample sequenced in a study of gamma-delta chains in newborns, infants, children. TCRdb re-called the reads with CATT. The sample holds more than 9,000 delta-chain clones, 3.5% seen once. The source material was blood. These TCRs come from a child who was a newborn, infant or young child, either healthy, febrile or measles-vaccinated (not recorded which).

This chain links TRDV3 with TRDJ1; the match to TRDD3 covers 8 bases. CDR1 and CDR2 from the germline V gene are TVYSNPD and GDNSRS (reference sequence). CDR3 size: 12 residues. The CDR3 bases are TGTGCGACGGGGATACCCACCGATAAACTCATCTTT. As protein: CATGIPTDKLIF.

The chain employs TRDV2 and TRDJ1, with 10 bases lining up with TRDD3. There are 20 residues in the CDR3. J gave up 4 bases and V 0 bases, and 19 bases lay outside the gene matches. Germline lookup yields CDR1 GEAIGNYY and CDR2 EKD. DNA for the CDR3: TGTGCCTGTGACACCGGAGGGCTGTCTTGGGGGATACCGGGGAGCGATAAACTCATCTTT. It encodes CACDTGGLSWGIPGSDKLIF.

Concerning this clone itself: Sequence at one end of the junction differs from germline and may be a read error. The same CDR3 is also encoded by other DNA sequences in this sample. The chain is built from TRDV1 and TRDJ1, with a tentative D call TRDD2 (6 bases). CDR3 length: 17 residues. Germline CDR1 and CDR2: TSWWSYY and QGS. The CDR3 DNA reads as TGTGCTCTCGGGGACCTCCTACTAGGAGTCCACGCCGATAAACTCATCTTT. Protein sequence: CALGDLLLGVHADKLIF.

This chain's CDR3 is CALGEPIHPATTDKLIF. In DNA, the CDR3 is TGTGCTCTTGGGGAACCGATCCACCCCGCTACGACCGATAAACTCATCTTT. The J gene is TRDJ1, the V gene TRDV1, with D unresolved. Trimming took 1 base from V and 2 from J, leaving 17 bases between them. The CDR3 has 17 residues. Germline CDR1 and CDR2: TSWWSYY and QGS.

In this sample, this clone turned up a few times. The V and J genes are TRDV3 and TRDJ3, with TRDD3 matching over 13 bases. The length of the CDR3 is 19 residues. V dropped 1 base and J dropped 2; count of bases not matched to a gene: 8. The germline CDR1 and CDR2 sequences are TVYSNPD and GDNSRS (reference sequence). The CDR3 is CAFMRDWGIRAWDTRQMFF. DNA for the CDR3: TGTGCCTTTATGAGGGACTGGGGGATACGGGCCTGGGACACCCGACAGATGTTTTTC.

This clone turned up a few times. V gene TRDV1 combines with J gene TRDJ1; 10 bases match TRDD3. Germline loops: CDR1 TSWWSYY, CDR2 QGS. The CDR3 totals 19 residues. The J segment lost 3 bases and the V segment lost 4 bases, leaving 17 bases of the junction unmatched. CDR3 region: CALGVLLGDRVFEADKLIF. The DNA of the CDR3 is TGTGCTCTTGGGGTCTTACTGGGGGATCGGGTGTTCGAGGCCGATAAACTCATCTTT.

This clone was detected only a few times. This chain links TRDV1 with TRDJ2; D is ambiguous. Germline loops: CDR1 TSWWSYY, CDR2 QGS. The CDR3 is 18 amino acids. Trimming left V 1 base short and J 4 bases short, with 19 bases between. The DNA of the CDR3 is TGTGCTCTTGGGGAACGTATCCGGTGGAGAGCTTCGACAGCACAACTCTTCTTT. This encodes CALGERIRWRASTAQLFF.

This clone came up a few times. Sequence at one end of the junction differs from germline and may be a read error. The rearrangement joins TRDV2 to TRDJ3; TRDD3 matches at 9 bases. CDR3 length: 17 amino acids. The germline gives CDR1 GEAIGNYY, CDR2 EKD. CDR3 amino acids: CACDPLLGDWDTRQMFF. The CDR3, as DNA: TGCGCCTGTGATCCTCTACTGGGGGACTGGGACACCCGACAGATGTTTTTC.

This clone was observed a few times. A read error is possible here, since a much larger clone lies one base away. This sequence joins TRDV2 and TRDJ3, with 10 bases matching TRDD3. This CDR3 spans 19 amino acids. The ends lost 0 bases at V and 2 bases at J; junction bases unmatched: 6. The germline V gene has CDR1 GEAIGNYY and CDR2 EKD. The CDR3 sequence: CACDTALGDSPWDTRQMFF. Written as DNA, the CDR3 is TGTGCCTGTGACACCGCGCTGGGGGATAGTCCCTGGGACACCCGACAGATGTTTTTC.

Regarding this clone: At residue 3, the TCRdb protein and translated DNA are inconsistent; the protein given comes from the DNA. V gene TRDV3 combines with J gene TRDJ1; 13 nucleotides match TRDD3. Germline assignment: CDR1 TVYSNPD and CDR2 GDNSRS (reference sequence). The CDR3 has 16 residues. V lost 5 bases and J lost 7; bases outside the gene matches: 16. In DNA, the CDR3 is TGTGCCCCTAGGGCCTTCTACTGGGGGATACGCGGTAAACTCATCTTT. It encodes CAPRAFYWGIRGKLIF. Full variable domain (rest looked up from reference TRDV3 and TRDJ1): CDKVTQSSPDQTVASGSEVVLLCTYDTVYSNPDLFWYRIRPDYSFQFVFYGDNSRSEGADFTQGRFSVKHILTQKAFHLVISPVRTEDSATYYCAPRAFYWGIRGKLIFGKGTRVTVEP.

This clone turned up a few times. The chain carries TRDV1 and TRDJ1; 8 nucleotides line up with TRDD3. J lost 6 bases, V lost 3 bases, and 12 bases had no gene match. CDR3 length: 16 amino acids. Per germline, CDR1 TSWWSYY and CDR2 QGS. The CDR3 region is CALGEERYWGFNKLIF. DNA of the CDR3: TGTGCTCTTGGGGAGGAAAGGTACTGGGGGTTTAATAAACTCATCTTT.

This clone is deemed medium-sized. The CDR3 sequence: CACDTLRGILGDTNEDDKLIF. The CDR3 DNA reads as TGTGCCTGTGACACTCTCCGGGGTATACTGGGGGATACTAATGAGGACGATAAACTCATCTTT. The chain links TRDV2 to TRDJ1; 12 bases map to TRDD3. The ends lost 1 base at V and 4 bases at J; junction bases unmatched: 21. CDR1 and CDR2 from the germline V gene are GEAIGNYY and EKD. The length of the CDR3 is 21 residues.

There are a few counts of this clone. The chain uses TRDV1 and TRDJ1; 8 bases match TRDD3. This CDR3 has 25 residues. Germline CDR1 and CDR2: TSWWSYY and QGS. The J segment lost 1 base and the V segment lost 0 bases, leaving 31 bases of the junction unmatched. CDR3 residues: CALGELSSFALYWGSHSDFTDKLIF. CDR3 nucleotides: TGTGCTCTTGGGGAACTATCATCGTTCGCCCTTTACTGGGGGTCCCACTCCGATTTCACCGATAAACTCATCTTT.

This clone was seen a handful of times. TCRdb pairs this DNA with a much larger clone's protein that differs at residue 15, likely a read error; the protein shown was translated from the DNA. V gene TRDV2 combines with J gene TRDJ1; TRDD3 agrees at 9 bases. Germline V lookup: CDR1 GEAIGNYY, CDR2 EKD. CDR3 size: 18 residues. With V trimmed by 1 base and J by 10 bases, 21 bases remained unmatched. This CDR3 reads CACDTIPPHTGGSSILIF. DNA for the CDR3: TGTGCCTGTGACACTATTCCACCGCATACTGGGGGAAGTAGTATACTCATCTTT.

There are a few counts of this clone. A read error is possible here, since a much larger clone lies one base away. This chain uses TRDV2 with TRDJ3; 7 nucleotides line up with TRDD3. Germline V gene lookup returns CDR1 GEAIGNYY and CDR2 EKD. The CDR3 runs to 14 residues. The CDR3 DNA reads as TGTGCCTATGACCCCCTGGGGGTCTCCCGACAGATGTTTTTC. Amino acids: CAYDPLGVSRQMFF.

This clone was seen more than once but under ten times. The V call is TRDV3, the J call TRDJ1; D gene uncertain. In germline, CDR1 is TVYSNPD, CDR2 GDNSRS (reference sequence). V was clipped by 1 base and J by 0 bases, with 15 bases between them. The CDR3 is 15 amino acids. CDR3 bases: TGTGCCTTTAAGCCGCGGAAGATGTACACCGATAAACTCATCTTT. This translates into CAFKPRKMYTDKLIF.

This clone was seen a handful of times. The CDR3 DNA is TGTGCCTGTGATTATCGATGGGGGATACGCGGAGATAAACTCATCTTT. Translation gives CACDYRWGIRGDKLIF. The rearrangement uses TRDV2 and TRDJ1; 11 bases match TRDD3. Germline CDR1 GEAIGNYY, CDR2 EKD. The J segment lost 5 bases and the V segment lost 4 bases, leaving 11 bases of the junction unmatched. The CDR3 consists of 16 residues.

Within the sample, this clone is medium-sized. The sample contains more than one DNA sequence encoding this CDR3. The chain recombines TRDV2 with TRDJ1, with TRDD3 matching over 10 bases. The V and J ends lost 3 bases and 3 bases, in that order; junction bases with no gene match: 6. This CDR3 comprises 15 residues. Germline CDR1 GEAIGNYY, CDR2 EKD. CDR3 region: CACDLLGDGADKLIF. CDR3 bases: TGTGCCTGTGACCTACTGGGGGATGGAGCCGATAAACTCATCTTT.

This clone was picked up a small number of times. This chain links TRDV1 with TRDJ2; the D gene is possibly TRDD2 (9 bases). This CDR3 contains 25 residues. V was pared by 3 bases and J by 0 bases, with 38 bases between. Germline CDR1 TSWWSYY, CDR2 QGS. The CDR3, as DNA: TGTGCTCTTGGGGATCCGGCCTTCCTACGCCTAGGGGATGGGGGATTCAAAGCTTTGACAGCACAACTCTTCTTT. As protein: CALGDPAFLRLGDGGFKALTAQLFF.

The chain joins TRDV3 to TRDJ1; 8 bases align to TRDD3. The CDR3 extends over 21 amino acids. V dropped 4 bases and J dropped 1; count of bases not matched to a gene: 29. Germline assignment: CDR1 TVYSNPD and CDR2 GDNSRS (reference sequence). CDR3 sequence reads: CASGLLPAATGGLGTTDKLIF. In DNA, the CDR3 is TGTGCCTCCGGTCTTCTGCCCGCGGCTACTGGGGGGCTAGGGACCACCGATAAACTCATCTTT.

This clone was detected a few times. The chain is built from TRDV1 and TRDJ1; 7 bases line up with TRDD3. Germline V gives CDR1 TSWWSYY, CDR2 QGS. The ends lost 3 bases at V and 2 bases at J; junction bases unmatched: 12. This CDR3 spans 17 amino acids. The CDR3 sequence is CALGDCSGDINTDKLIF. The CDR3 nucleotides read TGTGCTCTTGGGGATTGTAGCGGGGATATTAATACCGATAAACTCATCTTT.

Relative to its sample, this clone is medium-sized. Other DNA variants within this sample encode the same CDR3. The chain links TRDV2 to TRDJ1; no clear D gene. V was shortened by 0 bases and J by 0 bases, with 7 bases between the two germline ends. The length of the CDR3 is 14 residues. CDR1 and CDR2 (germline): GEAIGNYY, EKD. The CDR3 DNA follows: TGTGCCTGTGACACCGTTGGGTACACCGATAAACTCATCTTT. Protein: CACDTVGYTDKLIF.

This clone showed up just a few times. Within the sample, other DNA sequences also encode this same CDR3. This CDR3 is CALGELHAPNRGIYQTDKLIF. The CDR3 bases are TGTGCTCTTGGGGAACTTCATGCCCCAAACCGGGGGATTTACCAAACCGATAAACTCATCTTT. The rearrangement uses TRDV1 and TRDJ1; 7 bases are a match to TRDD3. Trimming at V came to 0 bases and at J to 2 bases, leaving 21 bases not matched to a gene. This CDR3 spans 21 amino acids. Looked up from germline, CDR1 is TSWWSYY and CDR2 is QGS.

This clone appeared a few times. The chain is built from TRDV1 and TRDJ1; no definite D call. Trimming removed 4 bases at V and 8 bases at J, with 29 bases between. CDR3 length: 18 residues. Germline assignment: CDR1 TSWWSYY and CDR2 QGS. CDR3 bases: TGTGCTCTTGGGGGTTATCCTTTTACGGAGGGCTTGATAGGAAAACTCATCTTT. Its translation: CALGGYPFTEGLIGKLIF.

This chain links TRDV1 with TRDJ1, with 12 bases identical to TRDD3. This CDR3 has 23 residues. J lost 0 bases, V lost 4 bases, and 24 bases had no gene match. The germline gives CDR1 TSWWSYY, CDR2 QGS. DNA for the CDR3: TGTGCTCTTGGGGTTCGCCCCATTCTACTACTGGGGGATACCTACCGTTACACCGATAAACTCATCTTT. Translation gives CALGVRPILLLGDTYRYTDKLIF.

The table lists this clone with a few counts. The CDR3 spells CALGGPFQRDLLGDIGDTDKLIF. Here the CDR3 DNA reads TGTGCTCTTGGGGGCCCCTTCCAGCGGGACTTACTGGGGGATATAGGGGACACCGATAAACTCATCTTT. The chain has TRDV1 and TRDJ1; 11 bases align to TRDD3. Looked up from germline, CDR1 is TSWWSYY and CDR2 is QGS. CDR3 size: 23 residues. J gave up 0 bases and V 4 bases, and 25 bases lay outside the gene matches.

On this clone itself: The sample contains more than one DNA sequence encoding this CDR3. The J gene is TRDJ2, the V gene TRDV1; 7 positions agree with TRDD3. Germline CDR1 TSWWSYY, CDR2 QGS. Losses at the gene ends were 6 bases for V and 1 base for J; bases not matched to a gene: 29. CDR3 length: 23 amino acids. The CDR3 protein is CALGWDPKTSPCTGDFLTAQLFF. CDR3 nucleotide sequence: TGTGCTCTTGGTTGGGATCCAAAAACTTCCCCCTGTACTGGGGATTTTTTGACAGCACAACTCTTCTTT.

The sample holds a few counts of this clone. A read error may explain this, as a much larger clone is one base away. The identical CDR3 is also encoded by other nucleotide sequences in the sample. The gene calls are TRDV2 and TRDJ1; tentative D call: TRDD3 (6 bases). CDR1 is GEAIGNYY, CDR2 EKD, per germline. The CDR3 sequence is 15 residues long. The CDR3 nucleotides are TGCGCCTGTGACACCTTGGGGGCCACCGGTGATAAACTCATCTTT. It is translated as CACDTLGATGDKLIF.